The 25 T cell receptor beta chains given below trace back to one sample, sequenced in a study of blood T cell repertoires in COVID-19. Assay: immunoSEQ multiplex PCR; the TCRdb copy retains only in-frame clones and omits some. Among around 200,000 clones listed, around four fifths were seen once. Specimen: peripheral blood. The receptor source for this set is a woman of 80 years or more with active or convalescent COVID-19.

Only one count was recorded for this clone. The chain uses TRBV7-8 and TRBJ2-7; tentative D call: TRBD2 (6 bases). There are 14 residues in the CDR3. Germline CDR1 SGHVS, CDR2 FQNEAQ. Trimming left V 5 bases short and J 6 bases short, with 17 bases between. The CDR3 bases are TGTGCCAGCAGCCGAGGGGACTCCAGTGCCGAGCAGTACTTC. This gives the protein CASSRGDSSAEQYF.

There are a few counts of this clone. CDR3 loop: CASSLVASGGTQYF. As DNA, the CDR3 is TGTGCCAGCAGCTTAGTGGCTAGCGGAGGGACCCAGTACTTC. This chain connects TRBV11-2 to TRBJ2-5; TRBD2 matches 7 bases. The germline V gene has CDR1 SGHAT and CDR2 FQNNGV. V lost 1 base and J lost 7; bases outside the gene matches: 6. The CDR3 contains 14 residues.

The chain has TRBV27 and TRBJ2-7, with D hard to call. The V gene lost 1 base and the J gene lost 3 bases, with 4 bases spanning the gap. Germline loops: CDR1 MNHEY, CDR2 SMNVEV (reference sequence). This CDR3 is 12 amino acids long. CDR3 amino acids: CASSLLRYEQYF. CDR3 bases: TGTGCCAGCAGTTTATTGCGCTACGAGCAGTACTTC.

This chain uses TRBV5-1 with TRBJ1-2; weak D call: TRBD1 (5 bases). With 0 bases removed from V and 3 bases from J, the gap between germline ends came to 9 bases. Germline values: CDR1 SGHRS, CDR2 YFSETQ. CDR3 length: 14 amino acids. The CDR3 DNA is TGCGCCAGCAGCTTGGGAGTCAGGGACTATGGCTACACCTTC. This sequence encodes CASSLGVRDYGYTF.

This sequence joins TRBV6-5 and TRBJ2-1; the D gene is possibly TRBD2 (6 bases). The CDR3 is made up of 13 amino acids. Trimming took off 6 bases at V and 6 bases at J, with 12 bases between the two ends. The germline CDR1 and CDR2 sequences are MNHEY and SVGAGI. CDR3 nucleotide sequence: TGTGCCAGCAGGGCGCAGGGACTCAATGAGCAGTTCTTC. Translating gives CASRAQGLNEQFF.

The gene calls are TRBV7-9 and TRBJ2-3, with 7 positions matching TRBD2. Trimming removed 1 base from V and 2 bases from J; junction bases left unmatched: 3. This CDR3 comprises 15 residues. Germline CDR1 is SEHNR and CDR2 is FQNEAQ (reference sequence). CDR3: CASSLVSGTTDTQYF. The DNA for the CDR3 is TGTGCCAGCAGCTTAGTGAGCGGGACCACAGATACGCAGTATTTT.

This clone has a count of ten or more. The chain links TRBV19 to TRBJ2-7; D ambiguous. CDR3 length: 14 residues. Trimming pared 2 bases from V and 1 base from J, leaving 9 bases between. Germline assignment: CDR1 LNHDA and CDR2 SQIVND (reference sequence). The CDR3 sequence is CASSIRARSYEQYF. CDR3 DNA sequence: TGTGCCAGTAGTATAAGAGCCCGATCCTACGAGCAGTACTTC.

The gene calls are TRBV7-9 and TRBJ2-1, with a weak D call TRBD2 (6 bases). Trimming took 1 base from V and 9 from J, leaving 13 bases between them. The germline V gene encodes CDR1 SEHNR and CDR2 FQNEAQ (reference sequence). CDR3 length: 14 residues. CDR3 amino acids: CASSLERRGVEQFF. The CDR3 DNA reads TGTGCCAGCAGCTTAGAGCGGAGGGGCGTTGAGCAGTTCTTC.

V gene TRBV3-1 (or the pseudogene TRBV3-2) combines with J gene TRBJ2-1; 9 bases are shared with TRBD2. This CDR3 comprises 14 residues. Germline lookup yields CDR1 LGHDT and CDR2 YNNKEL (reference sequence). After removal of 2 bases from V and 15 bases from J, the junction contained 11 bases not matched to a gene. Here the CDR3 DNA reads TGTGCCAGCAGCCAACGCGGGGGGGAACATTCCGCGTTCTTC. Amino acids: CASSQRGGEHSAFF.

This sequence joins TRBV15 and TRBJ2-5, with D unclear. The V end lost 0 bases, the J end lost 5 bases, and 10 bases lay between the germline ends. Germline V gene data show CDR1 as LNHNV and CDR2 as YYDKDF (reference sequence). The CDR3 has 14 amino acids. The chain's CDR3 is CATSRDLTRETQYF. The CDR3 DNA is TGTGCCACCAGCAGAGATTTGACAAGGGAGACCCAGTACTTC.

The chain carries TRBV5-1 and TRBJ2-3; D might be TRBD1 (5 bases). Trimming took off 6 bases at V and 2 bases at J, with 13 bases between the two ends. The CDR3 runs to 14 residues. Looked up from germline, CDR1 is SGHRS and CDR2 is YFSETQ. The DNA for the CDR3 is TGCGCCAGCACCTTAGACAGAAACACAGATACGCAGTATTTT. This codes for CASTLDRNTDTQYF. Looking up the rest from reference TRBV5-1 and TRBJ2-3 gives the full variable domain: KAGVTQTPRYLIKTRGQQVTLSCSPISGHRSVSWYQQTPGQGLQFLFEYFSETQRNKGNFPGRFSGRQFSNSRSEMNVSTLELGDSALYLCASTLDRNTDTQYFGPGTRLTVL.

To note about this clone: A much larger clone lies a single base off, so this may be a read error. The CDR3 spells CASSFGRAGNTIYF. CDR3 in DNA: TGTGCCAGCAGCTTTGGCAGGGCTGGAAACACCATATATTTT. The chain employs TRBV11-2 and TRBJ1-3; maybe TRBD1 (5 bases). V was clipped by 3 bases and J by 2 bases, with 8 bases between them. Germline assignment: CDR1 SGHAT and CDR2 FQNNGV. The CDR3 spans 14 residues. Drawing the rest from reference TRBV11-2 and TRBJ1-3, the complete variable domain is EAGVAQSPRYKIIEKRQSVAFWCNPISGHATLYWYQQILGQGPKLLIQFQNNGVVDDSQLPKDRFSAERLKGVDSTLKIQPAKLEDSAVYLCASSFGRAGNTIYFGEGSWLTVV.

This chain's CDR3 is CASSLGQYSNQPQHF. The DNA for the CDR3 is TGTGCCAGCAGTCTGGGGCAGTATAGCAATCAGCCCCAGCATTTT. The J gene is TRBJ1-5, the V gene TRBV5-8, with TRBD1 as a possible D gene (5 bases). V shed 5 bases and J shed 0 bases, with 12 bases lying between them. This CDR3 has 15 amino acids. Germline V gene data show CDR1 as SGHTS and CDR2 as YDEGEE.

The V gene is TRBV4-2, the J gene TRBJ2-7, with TRBD2 as a possible D gene (7 bases). This CDR3 comprises 16 residues. Germline assignment: CDR1 LGHNA and CDR2 YNFKEQ. V lost 0 bases and J lost 1, with 13 bases in between. This chain's CDR3 is CASSQDGEGVSYEQYF. The CDR3 coding sequence is TGTGCCAGCAGCCAAGATGGGGAGGGGGTTTCCTACGAGCAGTACTTC.

The V and J genes are TRBV5-1 and TRBJ1-5; weak D call: TRBD1 (5 bases). The CDR3 consists of 13 residues. Germline V gene sequence: CDR1 SGHRS, CDR2 YFSETQ. Between the trimmed V and J ends, which lost 3 bases and 7 bases, there was a span of 11 bases. The CDR3 DNA sequence: TGCGCCAGCAGCTCCGGCGGGGGACAGCCCCAGCATTTT. This encodes CASSSGGGQPQHF.

This clone occurred a few times. The V and J genes are TRBV11-2 and TRBJ1-1; maybe TRBD1 (5 bases). Trimming removed 5 bases from V and 3 bases from J, with 7 bases in between. Germline-derived CDR1 and CDR2 are SGHAT and FQNNGV. The CDR3 extends over 12 amino acids. In nucleotides, the CDR3 is TGTGCCAGCAGCCCAGGGTACACTGAAGCTTTCTTT. Protein product: CASSPGYTEAFF.

The chain employs TRBV2 and TRBJ2-5; TRBD1 agrees at 12 bases. This CDR3 comprises 15 residues. From germline, CDR1 is SNHLY and CDR2 FYNNEI. The ends lost 7 bases at V and 5 bases at J; junction bases unmatched: 8. CDR3 region: CASIRDRGPGETQYF. Written as DNA, the CDR3 is TGTGCCAGCATCCGGGACAGGGGGCCGGGGGAGACCCAGTACTTC.

The rearrangement links TRBV28 to TRBJ1-3; 9 bases match TRBD1. J was trimmed by 2 bases and V by 7 bases; bases with no gene match: 3. The length of the CDR3 is 14 residues. CDR1 and CDR2 (germline): MDHEN, SYDVKM. CDR3 sequence: CASTQGAAGNTIYF. CDR3 DNA: TGTGCCAGCACACAGGGGGCCGCTGGAAACACCATATATTTT.

This clone has more than one count but fewer than ten. The genes are TRBV6-6 and TRBJ1-3; 8 nucleotides line up with TRBD1. The CDR3 extends over 15 amino acids. With V trimmed by 6 bases and J by 3 bases, 7 bases remained unmatched. Germline V lookup: CDR1 MNHNY, CDR2 SVGAGI (reference sequence). The CDR3 DNA reads TGTGCCAGCAGACCAACAGGGGGTATTGGAAACACCATATATTTT. Translated, it gives CASRPTGGIGNTIYF.

The chain employs TRBV5-3 and TRBJ2-3; 11 bases fit TRBD2. Being an ORF, TRBV5-3 has a function that is uncertain. There are 17 residues in the CDR3. V dropped 0 bases and J dropped 1; count of bases not matched to a gene: 4. The CDR3 protein is CARSLVGLAEGTDTQYF. CDR3 bases: TGTGCCAGAAGCTTGGTGGGACTAGCGGAGGGCACAGATACGCAGTATTTT.

The chain has TRBV24-1 and TRBJ1-5; 7 bases align to TRBD1. The germline CDR1 and CDR2 sequences are KGHDR and SFDVKD. Trimming removed 9 bases from V and 3 bases from J; junction bases left unmatched: 4. The CDR3 runs to 13 residues. CDR3 loop: CATGTAINQPQHF. The CDR3, as DNA: TGTGCCACCGGGACAGCGATCAATCAGCCCCAGCATTTT.

The chain employs TRBV18 and TRBJ1-1; 8 nucleotides agree with TRBD1. This CDR3 has 16 amino acids. Trimming took 2 bases from V and 7 from J; bases not matched to a gene: 12. The germline V gene has CDR1 KGHSH and CDR2 LQKENI. CDR3 DNA: TGTGCCAGCTCACCAATAGCCCAGGGGGCTCGGGGTGAAGCTTTCTTT. Translation gives CASSPIAQGARGEAFF.

This clone occurred a few times. The chain links TRBV19 to TRBJ2-2; tentative D call: TRBD2 (5 bases). The CDR3 is 16 amino acids. Germline lookup yields CDR1 LNHDA and CDR2 SQIVND (reference sequence). V was pared by 3 bases and J by 4 bases, with 15 bases between. This CDR3 is CASSIRTGGGTGELFF. DNA of the CDR3: TGTGCCAGTAGTATTCGGACCGGAGGTGGCACCGGGGAGCTGTTTTTT.

This clone was seen once. The chain links TRBV27 to TRBJ1-2; possible D gene TRBD1, 6 bases. In germline, CDR1 is MNHEY, CDR2 SMNVEV (reference sequence). The CDR3 runs to 18 residues. V lost 4 bases to trimming and J lost 3 bases, with 24 bases between them. In DNA, the CDR3 is TGTGCCAGCAGTTCTAGCCCCGGGGGAGGGGGGAACTACTATGGCTACACCTTC. Translation gives CASSSSPGGGGNYYGYTF.

The chain combines TRBV6-5 with TRBJ1-2, with D uncertain. The CDR3 contains 14 residues. Germline V gene data show CDR1 as MNHEY and CDR2 as SVGAGI. V was pared by 6 bases and J by 9 bases, with 20 bases between. The CDR3 region has the DNA TGTGCCAGCAGCCGCGGTCGAGAATTAGTTAGCTACACCTTC. Amino acids: CASSRGRELVSYTF.